Sequencing of this T cell receptor (beta chain) was carried out in a study of shared clonotypes between healthy human individuals. The wider study: Plates per donor: three CD4 naive, three CD4 memory, two CD8 naive, one CD8 memory.

This CDR3 contains 13 residues. V lost 1 base, J lost 6 bases, and 7 bases lay in between. CDR1 is SGHDN, CDR2 FVKESK, per germline. Assay: immunoSEQ multiplex PCR; the TCRdb copy retains only in-frame clones and omits some. The repertoire holds about 2.1 million clones, with more than 85% as singletons. CD8 cells classed as naive were CD45RO-negative and positively selected for CCR7, excluding terminally differentiated effector memory CD45RA+ cells. The chain links TRBV14 to TRBJ2-1; D is unresolved. The sequenced material came from naive CD8+ T cells from PBMCs. This sequence originates from a man aged 18 to 29 in good health. Some clones in this sample may be carry-over from other donors' samples. CDR3 DNA sequence: TGTGCCAGCAGCCAAGGGCACTCCAATGAGCAGTTCTTC. This sequence encodes CASSQGHSNEQFF.